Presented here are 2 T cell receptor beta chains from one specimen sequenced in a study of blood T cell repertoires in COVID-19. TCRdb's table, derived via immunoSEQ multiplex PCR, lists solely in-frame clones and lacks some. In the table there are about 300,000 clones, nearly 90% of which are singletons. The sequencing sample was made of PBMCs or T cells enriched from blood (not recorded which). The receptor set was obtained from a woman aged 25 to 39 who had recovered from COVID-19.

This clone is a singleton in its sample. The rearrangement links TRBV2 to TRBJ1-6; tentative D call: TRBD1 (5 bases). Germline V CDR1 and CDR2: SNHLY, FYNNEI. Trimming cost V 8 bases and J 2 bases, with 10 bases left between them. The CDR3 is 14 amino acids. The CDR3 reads CASGGGTYNSPLHF. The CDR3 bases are TGTGCCAGCGGGGGGGGGACCTATAATTCACCCCTCCACTTT. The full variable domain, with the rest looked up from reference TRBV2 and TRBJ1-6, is EPEVTQTPSHQVTQMGQEVILRCVPISNHLYFYWYRQILGQKVEFLVSFYNNEISEKSEIFDDQFSVERPDGSNFTLKIRSTKLEDSAMYFCASGGGTYNSPLHFGNGTRLTVT.

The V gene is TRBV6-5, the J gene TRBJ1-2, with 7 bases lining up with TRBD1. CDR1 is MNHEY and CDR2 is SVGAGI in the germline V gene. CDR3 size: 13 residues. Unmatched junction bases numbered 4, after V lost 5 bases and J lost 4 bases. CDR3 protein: CASSPQGSYGYTF. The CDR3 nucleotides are TGTGCCAGCAGTCCACAGGGGTCCTATGGCTACACCTTC.